The T cell receptor beta chain described here comes from a study of blood T cell repertoires in COVID-19. Looking at the study overall: Whether acute or convalescent, the COVID-19 samples came from the United States, Italy and Spain. Sample material is recorded as cDNA or gDNA derived from T cells, B-cell-depleted T cells, or PBMCs.

Authors' data handling: For nucleated cells, counts were estimated from reference gene primer amplification. Method: immunoSEQ multiplex PCR; TCRdb's copy keeps in-frame clones and lacks some. The V and J calls and clone size come from that table; D and trimming were worked out from the DNA. The profile shows some 120,000 clones, roughly 84% of them singletons. The sequence was collected from a woman aged 80 or over with acute or convalescent COVID-19. The specimen was peripheral blood.

CDR3 protein: CASSHPFQGQETQYF. CDR3 coding DNA: TGTGCCAGTAGCCACCCTTTTCAGGGACAAGAGACCCAGTACTTC. The chain combines TRBV19 with TRBJ2-5, with a possible D match to TRBD1 (5 bases). Trimming stripped 6 bases from V and 2 bases from J, with 16 bases between. CDR3 length equals 15 residues. Germline-derived CDR1 and CDR2 are LNHDA and SQIVND (reference sequence).